This TCR beta chain was identified during a study of molecular identifiers for immune sequencing clone quantification. TCRdb re-analysed the PCR reads in MiXCR, keeping a single row per CDR3 protein. The table lists 40,000 or so distinct CDR3 sequences, approximately 21% of them singletons. With 5 bases clipped from V and 0 bases from J, the junction kept 19 bases outside the gene matches. The V gene's germline CDR1 is SEHNR and CDR2 FQNEAQ (reference sequence). The CDR3 runs to 20 residues. This clonotype has ten or more counts. Sequenced input: naive CD8+ T cells from blood, with Jurkat cell RNA spiked in. Subset specified: FACS-sorted CD8+CD4-CCR7+CD45RA+ naive T cells. The receptor's source is a human donor in good health. Some libraries in this study had Jurkat cell RNA spiked in. This sequence joins TRBV7-9 and TRBJ2-3, with 8 bases identical to TRBD1. CDR3 DNA: TGTGCCAGCAGCCCGGCCGCTTCTCTCGAACGACAGGGGAGCACAGATACGCAGTATTTT. It codes for CASSPAASLERQGSTDTQYF.